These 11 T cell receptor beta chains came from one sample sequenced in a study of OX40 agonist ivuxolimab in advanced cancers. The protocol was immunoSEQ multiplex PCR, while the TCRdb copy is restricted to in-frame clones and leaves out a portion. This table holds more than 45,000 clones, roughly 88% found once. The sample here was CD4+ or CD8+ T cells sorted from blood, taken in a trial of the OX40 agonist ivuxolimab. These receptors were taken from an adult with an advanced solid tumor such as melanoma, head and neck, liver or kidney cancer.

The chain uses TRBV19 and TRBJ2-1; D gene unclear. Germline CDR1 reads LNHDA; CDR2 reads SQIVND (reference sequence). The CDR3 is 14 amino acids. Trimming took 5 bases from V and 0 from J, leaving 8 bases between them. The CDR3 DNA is TGTGCCAGTAGTGTGCTATCCTCCTACAATGAGCAGTTCTTC. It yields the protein CASSVLSSYNEQFF.

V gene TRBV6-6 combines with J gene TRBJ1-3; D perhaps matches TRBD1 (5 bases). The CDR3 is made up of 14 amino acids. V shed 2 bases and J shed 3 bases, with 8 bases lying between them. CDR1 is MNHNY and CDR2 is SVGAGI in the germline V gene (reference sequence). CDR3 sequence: CASSYGGNGNTIYF. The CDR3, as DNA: TGTGCCAGCAGTTACGGGGGGAATGGAAACACCATATATTTT.

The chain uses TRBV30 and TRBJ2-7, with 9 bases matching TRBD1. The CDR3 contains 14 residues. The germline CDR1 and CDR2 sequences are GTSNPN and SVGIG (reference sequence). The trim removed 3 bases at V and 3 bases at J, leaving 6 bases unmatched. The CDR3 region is CAWRQTGGGYEQYF. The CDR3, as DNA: TGTGCCTGGAGACAAACAGGGGGCGGCTACGAGCAGTACTTC.

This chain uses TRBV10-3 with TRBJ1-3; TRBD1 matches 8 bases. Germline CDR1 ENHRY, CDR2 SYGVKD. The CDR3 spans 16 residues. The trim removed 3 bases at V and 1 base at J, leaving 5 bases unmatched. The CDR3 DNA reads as TGTGCCATCAGTGAAAACAGGGGGGATTCTGGAAACACCATATATTTT. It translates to CAISENRGDSGNTIYF.

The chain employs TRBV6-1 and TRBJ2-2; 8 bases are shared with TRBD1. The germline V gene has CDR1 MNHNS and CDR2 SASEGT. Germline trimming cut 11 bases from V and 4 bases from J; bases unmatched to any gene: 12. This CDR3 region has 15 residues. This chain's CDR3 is CASFERTGFTGELFF. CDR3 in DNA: TGTGCCTCCTTTGAAAGGACAGGGTTCACCGGGGAGCTGTTTTTT.

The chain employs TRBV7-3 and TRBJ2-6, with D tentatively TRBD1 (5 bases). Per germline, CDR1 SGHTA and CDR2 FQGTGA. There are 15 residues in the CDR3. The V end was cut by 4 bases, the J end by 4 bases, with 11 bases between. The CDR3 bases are TGTGCCAGCAGCTCTCAGGGAACCGGGGCCAACGTCCTGACTTTC. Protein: CASSSQGTGANVLTF. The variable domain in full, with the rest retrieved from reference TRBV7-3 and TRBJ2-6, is GAGVSQTPSNKVTEKGKYVELRCDPISGHTALYWYRQSLGQGPEFLIYFQGTGAADDSGLPNDRFFAVRPEGSVSTLKIQRTERGDSAVYLCASSSQGTGANVLTFGAGSRLTVL.

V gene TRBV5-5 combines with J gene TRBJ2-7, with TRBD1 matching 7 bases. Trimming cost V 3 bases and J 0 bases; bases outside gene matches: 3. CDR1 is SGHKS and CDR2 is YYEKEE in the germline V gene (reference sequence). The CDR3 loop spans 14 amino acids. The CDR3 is CASSSGQSSYEQYF. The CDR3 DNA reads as TGTGCCAGCAGCTCGGGACAGAGCTCCTACGAGCAGTACTTC.

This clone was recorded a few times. For the CDR3, the DNA is TGTGCCATCTCTTCCAGCGGGGGGGCCGAAAACATTCAGTACTTC. Translating gives CAISSSGGAENIQYF. V gene TRBV10-3 combines with J gene TRBJ2-4, with 10 bases lining up with TRBD2. V lost 8 bases and J lost 5; bases outside the gene matches: 9. Looked up from germline, CDR1 is ENHRY and CDR2 is SYGVKD. The CDR3 loop spans 15 amino acids.

The CDR3: CASSPLGQAGEAFF. The CDR3, as DNA: TGCGCCAGCAGCCCCCTTGGACAGGCGGGTGAAGCTTTCTTT. V is TRBV5-1 and J is TRBJ1-1, with TRBD1 identical over 7 bases. The CDR3 totals 14 residues. Germline V CDR1 and CDR2: SGHRS, YFSETQ. J lost 7 bases, V lost 4 bases, and 10 bases had no gene match.

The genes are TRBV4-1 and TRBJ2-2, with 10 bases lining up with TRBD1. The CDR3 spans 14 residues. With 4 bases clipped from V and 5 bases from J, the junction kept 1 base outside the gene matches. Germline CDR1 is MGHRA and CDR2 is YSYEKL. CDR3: CASSRDRGTGELFF. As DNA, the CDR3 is TGCGCCAGCAGCCGGGACAGGGGAACCGGGGAGCTGTTTTTT.

CDR3: CASSPGQGASNQPQHF. For the CDR3, the DNA is TGTGCCAGTAGCCCGGGACAGGGGGCGAGCAATCAGCCCCAGCATTTT. This chain uses TRBV19 with TRBJ1-5, with 12 bases that match TRBD1. J was trimmed by 1 base and V by 6 bases; bases with no gene match: 4. This CDR3 is 16 amino acids long. Germline-derived CDR1 and CDR2 are LNHDA and SQIVND (reference sequence).